The 10 T cell receptor beta chains presented below share a single source sample, sequenced in a study of T-cell reconstitution after alpha-beta-depleted transplantation in children. For TCRbeta, the library was prepared with unique molecular identifiers. From the PCR reads, TCRdb called clonotypes with MiXCR, one entry per CDR3 protein. The table includes more than 550,000 distinct CDR3 sequences, under 12% detected once. The source was PBMCs from the stem cell graft donor, collected from the stem cell graft. All receptors derive from a human donor who donated a stem cell graft to a child with acute myeloid leukemia.

The genes are TRBV20-1 and TRBJ2-5; 8 bases match TRBD2. V was pared by 3 bases and J by 5 bases, with 8 bases of the junction left unmatched. Germline V gives CDR1 DFQATT, CDR2 SNEGSKA (reference sequence). CDR3 length: 14 residues. This CDR3 is CSARNDIAGETQYF. CDR3 in DNA: TGCAGTGCTAGGAATGATATAGCGGGGGAGACCCAGTACTTC.

This chain connects TRBV6-5 to TRBJ2-1, with a tentative D call TRBD1 (6 bases). Germline CDR1 reads MNHEY; CDR2 reads SVGAGI. The CDR3 length is 14 residues. The V end lost 4 bases, the J end lost 4 bases, and 11 bases lay between the germline ends. Here the CDR3 reads CASSSIQGYNEQFF. The CDR3 region has the DNA TGTGCCAGCAGTTCAATACAGGGTTACAATGAGCAGTTCTTC.

A few counts support this clonotype. This sequence joins TRBV29-1 and TRBJ1-5; D call uncertain. The CDR3 has 12 residues. V lost 2 bases and J lost 7, with 9 bases in between. Looked up from germline, CDR1 is SQVTM and CDR2 is ANQGSEA. The DNA for the CDR3 is TGCAGCGTTGAATTTCCCGGACAGCCCCAGCATTTT. Its protein product is CSVEFPGQPQHF.

J is TRBJ1-4 and V is TRBV6-2 or TRBV6-3; TRBD1 might be the D (5 bases). CDR1 is MNHEY, CDR2 SVGEGT, per germline. This CDR3 region has 13 residues. V was trimmed by 6 bases and J by 6 bases, leaving 11 bases between them. Here the CDR3 DNA reads TGTGCCAGCAGCTCGACAGCCTATGAAAAACTGTTTTTT. It is translated as CASSSTAYEKLFF.

The V and J genes are TRBV20-1 and TRBJ1-1, with TRBD1 matching over 8 bases. This CDR3 is built from 15 residues. The V and J ends lost 3 bases and 6 bases, in that order; junction bases with no gene match: 12. Germline V lookup: CDR1 DFQATT, CDR2 SNEGSKA (reference sequence). The CDR3 region is CSASSNRQGAAEAFF. The CDR3 bases are TGCAGTGCTAGTTCTAATCGGCAGGGGGCTGCTGAAGCTTTCTTT.

V is TRBV28 and J is TRBJ1-1; no definite D call. The CDR3 contains 10 residues. Per germline, CDR1 MDHEN and CDR2 SYDVKM. The V end lost 3 bases, the J end lost 8 bases, and 4 bases lay between the germline ends. Here the CDR3 DNA reads TGTGCCAGCAGTTTTCCGGAAGCTTTCTTT. Amino acids: CASSFPEAFF.

The chain links TRBV4-3 to TRBJ1-4; D not certain. The germline CDR1 and CDR2 sequences are LGHNA and YSLEER. V was clipped by 0 bases and J by 6 bases, with 2 bases between them. This CDR3 contains 12 residues. CDR3 DNA: TGCGCCAGCAGCCAAGAAGATGAAAAACTGTTTTTT. Protein sequence: CASSQEDEKLFF.

This clonotype was seen at least ten times. The rearrangement uses TRBV29-1 and TRBJ2-1; 10 bases align to TRBD2. Trimming took 1 base from V and 7 from J; bases not matched to a gene: 10. This CDR3 contains 16 residues. CDR1 is SQVTM and CDR2 is ANQGSEA in the germline V gene. The CDR3 loop reads CSVEGGLAGEVNEQFF. CDR3 DNA: TGCAGCGTTGAAGGGGGCCTAGCGGGAGAGGTAAATGAGCAGTTCTTC.

This clonotype was counted between two and nine times. V gene TRBV6-5 combines with J gene TRBJ2-7; TRBD2 is a possible D gene (6 bases). CDR3 size: 16 residues. Germline V CDR1 and CDR2: MNHEY, SVGAGI. The germline V and J ends were trimmed by 3 bases and 4 bases, with 19 bases remaining between them. CDR3 sequence reads: CASSYSFRESNYEQYF. Written as DNA, the CDR3 is TGTGCCAGCAGTTATTCATTCCGGGAGAGCAATTACGAGCAGTACTTC.

This clonotype was recorded many times. The chain couples TRBV4-1 to TRBJ2-1; D is unresolved. Per germline, CDR1 MGHRA and CDR2 YSYEKL. The CDR3 covers 10 residues. Trimming removed 5 bases at V and 4 bases at J, with 0 bases between. CDR3 DNA sequence: TGCGCCAGCAGCTACAATGAGCAGTTCTTC. Translating gives CASSYNEQFF.